The following is a T cell receptor beta chain sequence with its context. The sample is drawn from a study of cytomegalovirus exposure and HLA in healthy donors. Researchers ran the PCR with 60 Vbeta and 13 Jbeta primers. Generated by immunoSEQ multiplex PCR, the TCRdb table keeps only in-frame clones and is missing some. The sample yields 100,000 to 150,000 clones, around 74% seen once. This CDR3 region has 16 residues. V gave up 3 bases and J gave up 1 base, with 16 bases separating them. CDR1 is MDHEN and CDR2 is SYDVKM in the germline V gene. J is TRBJ2-7 and V is TRBV28; possibly TRBD1 for D (5 bases). The sequencing sample was made of PBMCs. The TCR sequence derives from a man between 35 and 55 years old in good health and CMV-seropositive. The CDR3 here is CASSFPSTGPSYEQYF. The DNA for the CDR3 is TGTGCCAGCAGTTTTCCGTCTACAGGACCTTCCTACGAGCAGTACTTC.